This TCR beta chain came from a study of blood T cell repertoires in COVID-19. This CDR3 region has 14 residues. V lost 2 bases to trimming and J lost 7 bases, with 13 bases between them. Germline V CDR1 and CDR2: SGHRS, YFSETQ. The assay was immunoSEQ multiplex PCR, and TCRdb's table has in-frame clones only and misses some. The data show 180,000 or so clones, around 78% seen once. Source material: peripheral blood. The chain recombines TRBV5-1 with TRBJ2-1, with D tentatively TRBD2 (5 bases). This receptor was identified in a woman older than 75 with active or convalescent COVID-19. CDR3 sequence (DNA): TGCGCCAGCAGCTTCAGTAGCGTGGGAAATGAGCAGTTCTTC. Translated, it gives CASSFSSVGNEQFF.